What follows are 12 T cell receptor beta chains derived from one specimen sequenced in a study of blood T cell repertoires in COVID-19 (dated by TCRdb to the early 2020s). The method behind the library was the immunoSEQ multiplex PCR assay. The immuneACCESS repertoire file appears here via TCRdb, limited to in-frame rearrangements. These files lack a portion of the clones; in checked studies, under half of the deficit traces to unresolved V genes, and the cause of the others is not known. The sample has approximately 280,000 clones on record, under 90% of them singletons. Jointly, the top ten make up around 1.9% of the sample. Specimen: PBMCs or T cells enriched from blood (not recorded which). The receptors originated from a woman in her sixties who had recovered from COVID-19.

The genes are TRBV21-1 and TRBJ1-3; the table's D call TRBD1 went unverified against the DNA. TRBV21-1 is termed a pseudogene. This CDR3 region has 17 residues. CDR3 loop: CASSRHLRQDSGNTIYF. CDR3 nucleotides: TGTGCCAGCAGCAGACACCTTCGACAGGATTCTGGAAACACCATATATTTT.

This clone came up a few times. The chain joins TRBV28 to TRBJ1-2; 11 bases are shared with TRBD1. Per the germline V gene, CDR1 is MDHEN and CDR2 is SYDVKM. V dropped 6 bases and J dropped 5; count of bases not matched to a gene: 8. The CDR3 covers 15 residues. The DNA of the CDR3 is TGTGCCAGCAGATCCGGGACAGGGGGTGTTTATGGCTACACCTTC. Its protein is CASRSGTGGVYGYTF.

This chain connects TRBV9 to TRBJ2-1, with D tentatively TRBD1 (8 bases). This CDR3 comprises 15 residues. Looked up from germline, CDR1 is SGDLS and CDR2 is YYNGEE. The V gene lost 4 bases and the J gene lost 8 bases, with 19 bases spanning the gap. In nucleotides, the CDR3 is TGTGCCAGCAGCTCCCCCCAGGGGGCGGGGGATGAGCAGTTCTTC. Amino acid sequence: CASSSPQGAGDEQFF.

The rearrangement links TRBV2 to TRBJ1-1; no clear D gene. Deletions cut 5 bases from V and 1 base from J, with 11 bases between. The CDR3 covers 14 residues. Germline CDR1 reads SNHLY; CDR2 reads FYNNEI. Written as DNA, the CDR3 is TGTGCCAGCAGTCGGGATTGGGAGAACACTGAAGCTTTCTTT. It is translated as CASSRDWENTEAFF.

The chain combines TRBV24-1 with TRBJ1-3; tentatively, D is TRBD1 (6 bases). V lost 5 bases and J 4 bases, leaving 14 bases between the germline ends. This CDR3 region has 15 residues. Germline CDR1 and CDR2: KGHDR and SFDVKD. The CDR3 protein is CATSGTGWGGNTIYF. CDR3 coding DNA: TGTGCCACCAGTGGCACAGGGTGGGGAGGAAACACCATATATTTT.

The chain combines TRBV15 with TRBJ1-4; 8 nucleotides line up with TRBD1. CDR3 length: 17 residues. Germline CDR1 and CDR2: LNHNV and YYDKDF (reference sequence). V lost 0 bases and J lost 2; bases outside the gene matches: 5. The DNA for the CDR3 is TGTGCCACCAGCAGAGACGGACAGGGATCTACTAATGAAAAACTGTTTTTT. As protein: CATSRDGQGSTNEKLFF.

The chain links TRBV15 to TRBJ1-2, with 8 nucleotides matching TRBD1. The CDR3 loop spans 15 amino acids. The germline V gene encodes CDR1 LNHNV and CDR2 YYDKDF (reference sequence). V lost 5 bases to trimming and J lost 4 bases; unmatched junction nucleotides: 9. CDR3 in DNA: TGTGCCACCAGCTCGACCGGGACAGGTCGCTATGGCTACACCTTC. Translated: CATSSTGTGRYGYTF.

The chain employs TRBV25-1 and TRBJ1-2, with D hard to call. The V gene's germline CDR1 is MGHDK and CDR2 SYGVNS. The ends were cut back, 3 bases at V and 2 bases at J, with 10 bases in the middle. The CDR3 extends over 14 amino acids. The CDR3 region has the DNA TGTGCCAGCAGTGACAGAAGCGGGAACTATGGCTACACCTTC. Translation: CASSDRSGNYGYTF.

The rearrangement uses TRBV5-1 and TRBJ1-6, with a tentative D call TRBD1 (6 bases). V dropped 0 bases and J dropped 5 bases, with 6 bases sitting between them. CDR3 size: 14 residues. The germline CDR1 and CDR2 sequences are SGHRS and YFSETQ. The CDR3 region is CASSLAGDNSPLHF. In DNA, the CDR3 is TGCGCCAGCAGCTTGGCAGGGGATAATTCACCCCTCCACTTT.

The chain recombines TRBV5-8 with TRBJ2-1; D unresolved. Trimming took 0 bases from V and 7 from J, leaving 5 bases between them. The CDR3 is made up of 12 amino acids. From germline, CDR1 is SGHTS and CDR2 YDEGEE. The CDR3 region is CASSLGGNEQFF. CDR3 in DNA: TGTGCCAGCAGCTTGGGCGGAAATGAGCAGTTCTTC. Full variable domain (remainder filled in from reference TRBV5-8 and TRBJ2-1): EAGVTQSPTHLIKTRGQQATLRCSPISGHTSVYWYQQALGLGLQFLLWYDEGEERNRGNFPPRFSGRQFPNYSSELNVNALELEDSALYLCASSLGGNEQFFGPGTRLTVL.

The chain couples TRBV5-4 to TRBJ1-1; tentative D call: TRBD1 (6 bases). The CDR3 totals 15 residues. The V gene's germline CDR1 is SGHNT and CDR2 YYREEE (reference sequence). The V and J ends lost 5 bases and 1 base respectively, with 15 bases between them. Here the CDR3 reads CASRIQGLANTEAFF. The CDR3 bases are TGTGCCAGCAGAATACAGGGTTTGGCGAACACTGAAGCTTTCTTT.

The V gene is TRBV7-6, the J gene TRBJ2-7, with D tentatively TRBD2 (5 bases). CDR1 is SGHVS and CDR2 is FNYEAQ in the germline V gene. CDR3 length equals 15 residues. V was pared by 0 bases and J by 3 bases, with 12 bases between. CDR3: CASSLANLGDYEQYF. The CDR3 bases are TGTGCCAGCAGCTTAGCTAATCTCGGGGACTACGAGCAGTACTTC. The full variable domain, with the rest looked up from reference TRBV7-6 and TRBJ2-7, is GAGVSQSPRYKVTKRGQDVALRCDPISGHVSLYWYRQALGQGPEFLTYFNYEAQQDKSGLPNDRFSAERPEGSISTLTIQRTEQRDSAMYRCASSLANLGDYEQYFGPGTRLTVT.